The following is a T cell receptor (beta chain) sequence with its context. One junction end disagrees with the germline gene, perhaps due to a read error. These data originate in a study of T cell clonality in common variable immunodeficiency. Profiled with immunoSEQ multiplex PCR; TCRdb holds only in-frame clones, not every one. The profile covers roughly 34,000 clones, none occurring a single time. This TCR was recovered from a person aged 18 to 70 in good health. Material for sequencing was peripheral blood mononuclear cells.

The CDR3 loop is CASPPTGNYGYTF. Partial CDR3 DNA: TGTGCCAGCCCACCTACAGGGAACTATGGC. The chain carries TRBV18 and TRBJ1-2, with D possibly being TRBD1 (6 bases). With the read ending 3 residues before the CDR3 end, the germline J gene is used to fill in that end. In germline, CDR1 is KGHSH, CDR2 LQKENI. The length of the CDR3 is 13 residues.